In its sample, the clone carrying this TCR beta chain was seen a few times. As part of library construction, unique molecular identifiers were attached to individual cDNA molecules. TCRdb re-called the 5' RACE reads through MiXCR, storing one row per CDR3 protein. The table includes about 64,000 distinct CDR3 sequences, over 9% detected once. This sample is part of a study of early T cells in non-severe SARS-CoV-2 infection. As for the study in general: The sequenced material was bulk RNA from unsorted whole blood, and its chains were unpaired.

V shed 5 bases, J shed 3 bases, and the junction held 7 bases outside the gene matches. CDR1 and CDR2 (germline): SGHTA, FQGTGA. CDR3 length: 16 residues. This rearrangement joins TRBV7-3 to TRBJ2-3; 11 nucleotides match TRBD2. The receptor's source is an adult who was a healthcare worker with PCR-confirmed SARS-CoV-2 infection or an uninfected control (not recorded which). This material consisted of whole blood, taken at baseline. The chain's CDR3 is CASSPLASGGTDTQYF. CDR3 bases: TGTGCCAGCAGCCCATTGGCTAGCGGGGGGACAGATACGCAGTATTTT.